The entry below describes one T cell receptor beta chain. What it binds is unknown. Germline CDR1 reads SGHDN; CDR2 reads FVKESK. The length of the CDR3 is 16 residues. Trimming removed 3 bases from V and 3 bases from J; junction bases left unmatched: 11. The record originates from a study of T cells in Graves' hyperthyroidism and ophthalmopathy. General study findings and limits: Among clonotypes expanded in thyroid above 0.001, most were also found in blood.

Researchers amplified the TCR beta CDR3 regions from RNA transcripts. Carried out on the TCR CDR3, a first-round RT-PCR used the HTBI primer set. In TCRdb, the multiplex PCR reads were re-called with MiXCR into one record per CDR3 protein. The repertoire holds about 410,000 distinct CDR3 sequences, with more than 14% as singletons. Disease lasting under 3 months, a NOSPECS grade of at least 4, and a Clinical Activity Score of at least 3 were features of the ophthalmopathy patients. The study left out patients who had uncontrolled infection, other autoimmune disease, pregnancy or lactation. Fresh 10 ml peripheral blood yielded PBMCs.

Material for sequencing was blood. The chain recombines TRBV14 with TRBJ2-7; 7 bases agree with TRBD1. This receptor was identified in a woman in her thirties with Graves' ophthalmopathy. The CDR3 sequence is CASSQPGQVPFYEQYF. As DNA, the CDR3 is TGTGCCAGCAGCCAGCCTGGACAGGTTCCTTTCTACGAGCAGTACTTC.